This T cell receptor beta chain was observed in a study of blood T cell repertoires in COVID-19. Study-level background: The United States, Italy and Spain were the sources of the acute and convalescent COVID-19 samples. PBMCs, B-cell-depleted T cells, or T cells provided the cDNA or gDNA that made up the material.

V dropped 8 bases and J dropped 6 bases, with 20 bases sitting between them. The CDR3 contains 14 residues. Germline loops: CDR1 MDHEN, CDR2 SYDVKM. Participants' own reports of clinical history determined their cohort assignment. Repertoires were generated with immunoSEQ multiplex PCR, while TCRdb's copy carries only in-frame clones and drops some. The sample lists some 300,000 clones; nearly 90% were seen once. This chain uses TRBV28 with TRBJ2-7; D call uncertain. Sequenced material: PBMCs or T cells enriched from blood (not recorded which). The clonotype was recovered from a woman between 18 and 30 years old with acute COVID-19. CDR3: CASRWAHYVGEQYF. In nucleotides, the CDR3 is TGTGCCAGCCGGTGGGCACATTACGTAGGCGAGCAGTACTTC.